The clone carrying this TCR beta chain was counted only a few times. What it recognizes is unknown. This sample is drawn from a study of T-cell memory formation after mild COVID-19. Findings and limits, study-wide: Some clones that responded were present in memory (sampled pre-infection), which suggests cross-reactive memory joined.

5'RACE with constant-segment primers built TCRalpha and TCRbeta cDNA libraries with UMIs. Via MiXCR, TCRdb re-called the 5' RACE reads, giving one row per CDR3 protein. Of approximately 500,000 distinct CDR3 sequences detected, roughly 25% appear once; the ten largest clones hold approximately 13%. The germline V gene has CDR1 DFQATT and CDR2 SNEGSKA (reference sequence). V trimming: 1 base; J trimming: 3 bases; junction bases outside the gene matches: 13. CDR3 size: 17 residues. The TCR was taken from an adult woman who had mild COVID-19 (a few samples of this study predate the infection). Cell type and time point are not known. Material: PBMCs or a T cell subset sorted from them (not recorded which). V gene TRBV20-1 combines with J gene TRBJ2-3, with 7 bases fitting TRBD1. The CDR3 coding sequence is TGCAGTGCTAGAGGGGTTTATGTAGGGGGCAGGACAGATACGCAGTATTTT. Its protein is CSARGVYVGGRTDTQYF.